Listed here are 15 T cell receptor beta chains from one sample, sequenced in a study of T cells in Graves' hyperthyroidism and ophthalmopathy. Amplification yielded TCR beta CDR3 regions, with RNA transcripts as the source. Carried out on the TCR CDR3, a first-round RT-PCR used the HTBI primer set. Each CDR3 protein gets one entry after TCRdb re-called the multiplex PCR reads with MiXCR. The profile shows fewer than 400,000 distinct CDR3 sequences, 16% of them singletons. The sample taken for sequencing was blood. The receptors stem from a man aged 25 to 40 with Graves' hyperthyroidism.

This clonotype occurred a few times. The chain's CDR3 is CSARPPGLYSNQPQHF. The DNA for the CDR3 is TGCAGTGCTAGGCCGCCGGGTCTCTATAGCAATCAGCCCCAGCATTTT. The rearrangement joins TRBV20-1 to TRBJ1-5; D is undetermined. CDR3 size: 16 residues. The germline CDR1 and CDR2 sequences are DFQATT and SNEGSKA (reference sequence). Between the trimmed V and J ends, which lost 3 bases and 0 bases, there was a span of 15 bases.

The chain combines TRBV5-4 with TRBJ1-2, with D unresolved. With 4 bases removed from V and 4 bases from J, the gap between germline ends came to 11 bases. Germline V gene lookup returns CDR1 SGHNT and CDR2 YYREEE (reference sequence). The CDR3 is 13 residues long. In nucleotides, the CDR3 is TGTGCCAGCAGCCTCAGGATCCCCTATGGCTACACCTTC. It specifies CASSLRIPYGYTF.

The rearrangement uses TRBV7-9 and TRBJ1-6; tentatively, D is TRBD1 (6 bases). Germline V gives CDR1 SEHNR, CDR2 FQNEAQ (reference sequence). Trimming removed 1 base from V and 7 bases from J, with 11 bases in between. CDR3 length: 15 amino acids. CDR3 in DNA: TGTGCCAGCAGCTTAGAGGGGGTCCGAAATTCACCCCTCCACTTT. This sequence encodes CASSLEGVRNSPLHF.

The chain employs TRBV3-1 and TRBJ2-7; perhaps TRBD2 as D (6 bases). Germline V gene data show CDR1 as LGHDT and CDR2 as YNNKEL (reference sequence). The CDR3 length is 15 residues. The V end was cut by 0 bases, the J end by 8 bases, with 17 bases between. The CDR3 coding sequence is TGTGCCAGCAGCCAAGACGGCGGGATAGTACGACAGCAGTACTTC. Its protein is CASSQDGGIVRQQYF.

In its sample, this clonotype was seen many times. J is TRBJ2-7 and V is TRBV7-9, with D possibly being TRBD1 or TRBD2 (6 bases each). There are 12 residues in the CDR3. CDR1 is SEHNR and CDR2 is FQNEAQ in the germline V gene (reference sequence). Trimming left V 6 bases short and J 7 bases short, with 13 bases between. The CDR3 DNA is TGTGCCAGCAGGAGGGGGAGCGGGGAGCAGTACTTC. This gives the protein CASRRGSGEQYF.

V usage is TRBV20-1 and J usage is TRBJ1-1; a weak D match, TRBD1 (5 bases). Between the trimmed V and J ends, which lost 6 bases and 2 bases, there was a span of 13 bases. This CDR3 spans 13 amino acids. CDR1 and CDR2 (germline): DFQATT, SNEGSKA (reference sequence). This chain's CDR3 is CSAPGTVNTEAFF. The CDR3, as DNA: TGCAGTGCCCCCGGGACGGTTAACACTGAAGCTTTCTTT.

This rearrangement joins TRBV15 to TRBJ2-2, with a possible D match to TRBD2 (6 bases). The CDR3 contains 15 residues. Looked up from germline, CDR1 is LNHNV and CDR2 is YYDKDF (reference sequence). V lost 6 bases and J 3 bases, leaving 14 bases between the germline ends. The CDR3 DNA follows: TGTGCCACCAGGGTATGGCGGGAAGACACCGGGGAGCTGTTTTTT. Protein sequence: CATRVWREDTGELFF.

V and J are TRBV6-1 and TRBJ2-6, with D perhaps TRBD1 (6 bases). The germline V and J ends were trimmed by 10 bases and 4 bases, with 14 bases remaining between them. CDR1 is MNHNS and CDR2 is SASEGT in the germline V gene. This CDR3 comprises 14 residues. The CDR3 region has the DNA TGTGCCACCAAACCAGGGGTCGGGGCCAACGTCCTGACTTTC. Translated: CATKPGVGANVLTF.

This clonotype appeared many times. The V and J genes are TRBV27 and TRBJ2-7; 15 positions agree with TRBD2. CDR1 is MNHEY and CDR2 is SMNVEV in the germline V gene (reference sequence). The V and J ends lost 5 bases and 5 bases, in that order; junction bases with no gene match: 13. There are 18 residues in the CDR3. CDR3 amino acids: CASSHWTSGRAEFHEQYF. DNA of the CDR3: TGTGCCAGCAGTCACTGGACTAGCGGGAGGGCCGAGTTCCACGAGCAGTACTTC.

The rearrangement uses TRBV27 and TRBJ2-1; no firm D call. CDR1 and CDR2 (germline): MNHEY, SMNVEV (reference sequence). The V gene lost 5 bases and the J gene lost 0 bases, with 20 bases spanning the gap. CDR3 length: 18 amino acids. CDR3 bases: TGTGCCAGCAGTGTTTCTAAGGGCCCCATAAGCTCCTACAATGAGCAGTTCTTC. Its translation: CASSVSKGPISSYNEQFF.

Of note for this clonotype: A much larger clonotype is one base distant, so this may be a read error. V and J are TRBV27 and TRBJ2-1; no definite D call. The CDR3 is 13 amino acids. V was trimmed by 11 bases and J by 10 bases, leaving 21 bases between them. Germline V gives CDR1 MNHEY, CDR2 SMNVEV (reference sequence). CDR3 in DNA: TGTGCCTGCCGAGACCCCCTGGGGTGGGAGCAGTTCTTC. This translates into CACRDPLGWEQFF.

This clonotype appeared many times. This chain uses TRBV7-9 with TRBJ2-3; D not certain. The CDR3 spans 14 residues. Germline values: CDR1 SEHNR, CDR2 FQNEAQ (reference sequence). The V end was cut by 5 bases, the J end by 4 bases, with 13 bases between. This chain's CDR3 is CASSLLDRSDTQYF. The CDR3, as DNA: TGTGCCAGCAGCCTCCTCGACCGATCAGATACGCAGTATTTT.

V is TRBV9 and J is TRBJ2-1; TRBD2 is a possible D gene (5 bases). Germline values: CDR1 SGDLS, CDR2 YYNGEE. Trimming took off 0 bases at V and 4 bases at J, with 11 bases between the two ends. The CDR3 is 15 amino acids. DNA of the CDR3: TGTGCCAGCAGCGTAGCCGGGGAAATTTACAATGAGCAGTTCTTC. This codes for CASSVAGEIYNEQFF.

This clonotype has ten or more counts. The chain combines TRBV28 with TRBJ2-5, with 9 bases identical to TRBD1. V lost 6 bases and J lost 0; bases outside the gene matches: 11. Germline CDR1 MDHEN, CDR2 SYDVKM. The CDR3 consists of 17 residues. Here the CDR3 DNA reads TGTGCCAGCAGCGACGGCCTGGGACAGGGCCACCAAGAGACCCAGTACTTC. Residues: CASSDGLGQGHQETQYF.

This clonotype was observed a handful of times. The chain uses TRBV19 and TRBJ2-2, with D maybe TRBD1 (5 bases). Germline loops: CDR1 LNHDA, CDR2 SQIVND (reference sequence). Deletions cut 6 bases from V and 3 bases from J, with 8 bases between. CDR3 length equals 13 residues. CDR3 amino acids: CASSIQDTGELFF. The CDR3 nucleotides read TGTGCCAGTAGCATACAGGACACCGGGGAGCTGTTTTTT. Variable domain in full (rest from reference TRBV19 and TRBJ2-2): DGGITQSPKYLFRKEGQNVTLSCEQNLNHDAMYWYRQDPGQGLRLIYYSQIVNDFQKGDIAEGYSVSREKKESFPLTVTSAQKNPTAFYLCASSIQDTGELFFGEGSRLTVL.